What follows are 7 T cell receptor beta chains derived from one specimen sequenced in a study of T cells in Graves' hyperthyroidism and ophthalmopathy. RNA transcripts provided the source from which TCR beta CDR3 regions were amplified. First-round RT-PCR of the TCR CDR3 relied on the HTBI primer set. In TCRdb, the multiplex PCR reads were re-called with MiXCR into one record per CDR3 protein. In the table there are under 700,000 distinct CDR3 sequences, 16% of which are singletons. Sample: blood. The origin of the receptors is a woman under 30 with Graves' hyperthyroidism.

This chain links TRBV28 with TRBJ2-7, with 7 bases that match TRBD1. There are 13 residues in the CDR3. Looked up from germline, CDR1 is MDHEN and CDR2 is SYDVKM. After removal of 10 bases from V and 2 bases from J, the junction contained 8 bases not matched to a gene. Here the CDR3 reads CATTPGQPYEQYF. The CDR3, as DNA: TGTGCCACCACTCCGGGACAGCCCTACGAGCAGTACTTC.

This clonotype was found a few times. V usage is TRBV4-1 and J usage is TRBJ2-3; no clear D. The length of the CDR3 is 16 residues. Germline loops: CDR1 MGHRA, CDR2 YSYEKL. The germline V and J ends were trimmed by 4 bases and 0 bases, with 14 bases remaining between them. The CDR3 spells CASSPLFGTSTDTQYF. CDR3 coding DNA: TGCGCCAGCAGCCCTCTTTTCGGTACTAGCACAGATACGCAGTATTTT.

This clonotype was seen a few times. The chain employs TRBV18 and TRBJ2-3, with D unresolved. The V gene lost 0 bases and the J gene lost 7 bases, with 17 bases spanning the gap. CDR3 size: 16 residues. The germline CDR1 and CDR2 sequences are KGHSH and LQKENI. The CDR3 protein is CASSPPVQAQANTQYF. CDR3 DNA sequence: TGTGCCAGCTCACCACCAGTTCAAGCTCAGGCAAATACGCAGTATTTT.

This chain uses TRBV6-5 with TRBJ1-2; D is uncertain. Germline CDR1 reads MNHEY; CDR2 reads SVGAGI. With 0 bases removed from V and 7 bases from J, the gap between germline ends came to 3 bases. The CDR3 loop spans 11 amino acids. This chain's CDR3 is CASSYSAGYTF. The CDR3 DNA sequence: TGTGCCAGCAGTTACTCTGCTGGCTACACCTTC.

This clonotype showed up just a few times. The chain employs TRBV2 and TRBJ1-4, with D tentatively TRBD1 (5 bases). Trimming took 7 bases from V and 3 from J, leaving 18 bases between them. CDR1 is SNHLY, CDR2 FYNNEI, per germline. The CDR3 has 16 residues. The CDR3 here is CASTWGLRRPNEKLFF. Written as DNA, the CDR3 is TGTGCCAGCACCTGGGGACTCCGACGCCCTAATGAAAAACTGTTTTTT.

The sample holds many counts of this clonotype. V is TRBV11-2 and J is TRBJ2-7; 12 bases align to TRBD1. The CDR3 has 16 amino acids. Germline-derived CDR1 and CDR2 are SGHAT and FQNNGV. The V segment lost 3 bases and the J segment 5 bases; nucleotides outside the gene matches: 8. The DNA of the CDR3 is TGTGCCAGCAGCTTGCAACCGGGACAGGGGGCTCACGAGCAGTACTTC. It specifies CASSLQPGQGAHEQYF.

This clonotype occurred a few times. V usage is TRBV27 and J usage is TRBJ2-7; 8 positions agree with TRBD2. V was clipped by 5 bases and J by 0 bases; unmatched bases: 3. This CDR3 has 14 amino acids. Looked up from germline, CDR1 is MNHEY and CDR2 is SMNVEV (reference sequence). The CDR3 nucleotides read TGTGCCAGCAGTGTCGGGACTAGCTCCTACGAGCAGTACTTC. Protein: CASSVGTSSYEQYF.